Each of the 22 T cell receptor beta chains below was sequenced from the same sample in a study of T cells in Graves' hyperthyroidism and ophthalmopathy. Researchers amplified the TCR beta CDR3 regions from RNA transcripts. Initially, a first-round RT-PCR of the TCR CDR3 employed the HTBI primer set. TCRdb re-called the multiplex PCR reads through MiXCR, storing one row per CDR3 protein. The sample records more than 50,000 distinct CDR3 sequences, about 50% being singletons. Sequences were obtained from blood. The receptors originated from a woman aged 25 to 45 with Graves' ophthalmopathy.

A word on this clonotype: One end of the junction is discordant with germline, which a read error may explain. The chain has TRBV10-2 and TRBJ2-2; D is perhaps TRBD2 (6 bases). Looked up from germline, CDR1 is WSHSY and CDR2 is SAAADI. The CDR3 is made up of 17 amino acids. This chain's CDR3 is CAGSDWPSASNTGELFF. In DNA, the CDR3 is TGCGCCGGCAGTGATTGGCCTAGCGCTTCGAACACCGGGGAGCTGTTTTTT.

The V gene is TRBV4-1, the J gene TRBJ2-2, with 7 bases aligning to TRBD1. V lost 6 bases and J lost 4; bases outside the gene matches: 20. Germline lookup yields CDR1 MGHRA and CDR2 YSYEKL. The CDR3 runs to 19 residues. CDR3 nucleotides: TGCGCCAGCAGGGCCTGGGGCAGGGGGACAATTGAGGCCACCGGGGAGCTGTTTTTT. Protein: CASRAWGRGTIEATGELFF.

The chain carries TRBV7-9 and TRBJ2-7, with 9 bases fitting TRBD1. The ends lost 4 bases at V and 0 bases at J; junction bases unmatched: 13. The CDR3 extends over 18 amino acids. Germline assignment: CDR1 SEHNR and CDR2 FQNEAQ (reference sequence). This CDR3 reads CASSCDFPGQGASYEQYF. CDR3 in DNA: TGTGCCAGCAGCTGCGATTTCCCGGGACAGGGCGCCTCCTACGAGCAGTACTTC.

The sample holds many counts of this clonotype. The chain recombines TRBV28 with TRBJ1-6; no firm D call. CDR1 and CDR2 from the germline V gene are MDHEN and SYDVKM. This CDR3 is built from 13 residues. Trimming stripped 6 bases from V and 3 bases from J, with 6 bases between. CDR3 bases: TGTGCCAGCAGGACCTACTATAATTCACCCCTCCACTTT. It encodes CASRTYYNSPLHF.

As to this clonotype: It may be a read error: a sequence one base away is much more abundant. The CDR3 loop is CASRGNRVTRETQCF. The CDR3 DNA reads as TGTGCCAGCAGAGGTAACAGGGTAACAAGAGAGACCCAGTGCTTC. This chain uses TRBV28 with TRBJ2-5; D is possibly TRBD1 (6 bases). Germline V gene lookup returns CDR1 MDHEN and CDR2 SYDVKM. This CDR3 has 15 residues.

This clonotype was counted ten times or more. The V call is TRBV12-3 or TRBV12-4, the J call TRBJ2-6; D is perhaps TRBD1 (6 bases). Trimming removed 8 bases at V and 2 bases at J, with 13 bases between. The CDR3 is 15 residues long. The chain's CDR3 is CASRLQGAGANVLTF. The CDR3 DNA is TGTGCCAGCCGATTACAGGGAGCTGGGGCCAACGTCCTGACTTTC.

The rearrangement joins TRBV10-3 to TRBJ2-6; D ambiguous. CDR1 ENHRY and CDR2 SYGVKD come from the germline V gene. This CDR3 contains 14 residues. V was shortened by 4 bases and J by 1 base, with 5 bases between the two germline ends. The CDR3 sequence is CAISGSSGANVLTF. The CDR3 coding sequence is TGTGCCATCAGTGGTTCATCTGGGGCCAACGTCCTGACTTTC.

Details on this clonotype: One base away lies a much larger clone, so this may be a sequencing read error. This CDR3 reads CASSPPGPLNQPQHF. CDR3 sequence (DNA): TGTGCCAGCAGTCCCCCAGGACCGCTCAATCAGCCCCAGCATTTT. The chain joins TRBV28 to TRBJ1-5; D is uncertain. CDR3 length: 15 amino acids. Germline lookup yields CDR1 MDHEN and CDR2 SYDVKM. V was clipped by 5 bases and J by 3 bases, with 14 bases between them.

By sample fraction, this clonotype is medium-sized. The rearrangement joins TRBV10-2 to TRBJ2-7; TRBD2 agrees at 11 bases. The CDR3 has 14 residues. Per the germline V gene, CDR1 is WSHSY and CDR2 is SAAADI. Unmatched junction bases numbered 4, after V lost 3 bases and J lost 6 bases. In DNA form, the CDR3 reads TGCGCCAGCAGTGATGGACTAGCGGGTATCGAGCAGTACTTC. Its protein is CASSDGLAGIEQYF.

The gene calls are TRBV28 and TRBJ1-5; 7 nucleotides align to TRBD1. The trim removed 5 bases at V and 10 bases at J, leaving 8 bases unmatched. Germline V CDR1 and CDR2: MDHEN, SYDVKM. The CDR3 consists of 13 residues. DNA for the CDR3: TGTGCCAGCAGTCGACAGGGTATCAGCCCCCAGCATTTT. Its protein product is CASSRQGISPQHF.

This clonotype was seen repeatedly, ten times or more. This sequence joins TRBV20-1 and TRBJ2-3, with 10 positions matching TRBD2. Germline CDR1 DFQATT, CDR2 SNEGSKA (reference sequence). Trimming removed 0 bases from V and 1 base from J; junction bases left unmatched: 7. The CDR3 runs 17 residues. This CDR3 is CSARDLSTSGGTDTQYF. The CDR3 DNA reads as TGCAGTGCTAGAGATTTATCAACTAGCGGGGGCACAGATACGCAGTATTTT.

Remarks on this clonotype: A read error may account for a junction end that differs from germline. This rearrangement joins TRBV19 to TRBJ2-3, with D perhaps TRBD1 (6 bases). The CDR3 consists of 16 residues. Germline loops: CDR1 LNHDA, CDR2 SQIVND (reference sequence). CDR3 loop: CASSIVGRGSTGTQYF. In DNA form, the CDR3 reads TGTGCCAGTAGTATAGTGGGCAGGGGATCCACAGGTACGCAGTATTTT. Variable domain in full (rest from reference TRBV19 and TRBJ2-3): DGGITQSPKYLFRKEGQNVTLSCEQNLNHDAMYWYRQDPGQGLRLIYYSQIVNDFQKGDIAEGYSVSREKKESFPLTVTSAQKNPTAFYLCASSIVGRGSTGTQYFGPGTRLTVL.

This clonotype was observed at least ten times. The chain's CDR3 is CASSQDWLRDSPLHF. As DNA, the CDR3 is TGTGCCAGCAGCCAAGATTGGTTGAGGGATTCACCCCTCCACTTT. This sequence joins TRBV4-2 and TRBJ1-6, with unresolved D. The CDR3 runs to 15 residues. CDR1 is LGHNA and CDR2 is YNFKEQ in the germline V gene. The V and J ends lost 0 bases and 8 bases respectively, with 11 bases between them.

On this clonotype itself: The junction does not match germline at one end; this may be a read error. The rearrangement joins TRBV7-3 to TRBJ2-2, with 10 nucleotides matching TRBD2. Germline lookup yields CDR1 SGHTA and CDR2 FQGTGA. The CDR3 is 18 amino acids. This chain's CDR3 is CASSLTLRAGGITGELLF. The CDR3 nucleotides are TGTGCCAGCAGCTTAACGTTACGAGCGGGAGGGATCACCGGGGAGCTGTTATTT.

This clonotype was detected ten times or more. The V and J genes are TRBV2 and TRBJ2-6; the match to TRBD1 covers 10 bases. Trimming cost V 6 bases and J 1 base; bases outside gene matches: 3. This CDR3 spans 16 amino acids. Germline lookup yields CDR1 SNHLY and CDR2 FYNNEI. Here the CDR3 reads CASSRDRGSGANVLTF. The DNA for the CDR3 is TGTGCCAGCAGCCGGGACAGGGGATCTGGGGCCAACGTCCTGACTTTC. The full variable domain, its missing parts supplied by reference TRBV2 and TRBJ2-6, is EPEVTQTPSHQVTQMGQEVILRCVPISNHLYFYWYRQILGQKVEFLVSFYNNEISEKSEIFDDQFSVERPDGSNFTLKIRSTKLEDSAMYFCASSRDRGSGANVLTFGAGSRLTVL.

The chain couples TRBV7-9 to TRBJ1-2; the match to TRBD1 covers 9 bases. Trimming removed 5 bases from V and 8 bases from J; junction bases left unmatched: 18. From germline, CDR1 is SEHNR and CDR2 FQNEAQ (reference sequence). CDR3 size: 17 residues. CDR3 nucleotides: TGTGCCAGCAGCGGGACAGGGCCGGGCAATCAGCCCCAGGGCTACACCTTC. It codes for CASSGTGPGNQPQGYTF.

The chain uses TRBV19 and TRBJ1-1; D not resolved. CDR1 and CDR2 (germline): LNHDA, SQIVND (reference sequence). CDR3 size: 16 residues. V was pared by 6 bases and J by 1 base, with 18 bases between. The CDR3 here is CASRQAGETQNTEAFF. The CDR3 bases are TGTGCCAGTAGGCAGGCTGGGGAGACCCAGAACACTGAAGCTTTCTTT.

This clonotype was found many times. V gene TRBV2 combines with J gene TRBJ1-1; weak D call: TRBD1 (5 bases). Germline loops: CDR1 SNHLY, CDR2 FYNNEI. V dropped 5 bases and J dropped 0 bases, with 10 bases sitting between them. The CDR3 is 14 residues long. The chain's CDR3 is CASSKGQVNTEAFF. The CDR3 DNA is TGTGCCAGCAGTAAGGGGCAGGTGAACACTGAAGCTTTCTTT.

This chain links TRBV19 with TRBJ1-5; 8 nucleotides line up with TRBD1. The J segment lost 5 bases and the V segment lost 4 bases, leaving 4 bases of the junction unmatched. The germline V gene encodes CDR1 LNHDA and CDR2 SQIVND (reference sequence). The CDR3 contains 14 residues. Here the CDR3 DNA reads TGTGCCAGTAGTACCGGACAGGGTGATCAGCCCCAGCATTTT. It codes for CASSTGQGDQPQHF.

This clonotype was found many times. The chain recombines TRBV4-1 with TRBJ1-1; 7 nucleotides align to TRBD1. The CDR3 length is 13 residues. Germline-derived CDR1 and CDR2 are MGHRA and YSYEKL. V trimming: 6 bases; J trimming: 8 bases; junction bases outside the gene matches: 9. CDR3 nucleotides: TGCGCCAGCAGACGGACAGGCTATGAGGAAGCTTTCTTT. It translates to CASRRTGYEEAFF.

The rearrangement links TRBV7-9 to TRBJ2-5; 13 bases match TRBD2. CDR3 length: 16 amino acids. CDR1 is SEHNR, CDR2 FQNEAQ, per germline (reference sequence). V lost 6 bases to trimming and J lost 4 bases; unmatched junction nucleotides: 8. The CDR3 bases are TGTGCCAGCAGTATTGGACTAGCGGGAGTTGGAGAGACCCAGTACTTC. Translating gives CASSIGLAGVGETQYF.

This clonotype was seen more than once but under ten times. V gene TRBV20-1 combines with J gene TRBJ2-2; D is unresolved. This CDR3 is 12 amino acids long. V was cut by 1 base and J by 8 bases, with 8 bases left in between. CDR1 is DFQATT, CDR2 SNEGSKA, per germline (reference sequence). This CDR3 reads CSARVGTGELFF. CDR3 in DNA: TGCAGTGCTAGAGTTGGAACAGGGGAGCTGTTTTTT.